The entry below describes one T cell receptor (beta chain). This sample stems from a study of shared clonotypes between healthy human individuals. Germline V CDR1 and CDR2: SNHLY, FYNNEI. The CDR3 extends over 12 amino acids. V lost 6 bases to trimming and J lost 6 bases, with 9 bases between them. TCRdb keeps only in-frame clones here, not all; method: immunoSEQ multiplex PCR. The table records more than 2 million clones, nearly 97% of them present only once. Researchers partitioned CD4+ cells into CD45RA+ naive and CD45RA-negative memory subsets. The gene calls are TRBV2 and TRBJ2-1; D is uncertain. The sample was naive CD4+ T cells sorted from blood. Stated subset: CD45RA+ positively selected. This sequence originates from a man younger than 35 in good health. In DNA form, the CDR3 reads TGTGCCAGCAGGGACCCCGCCAATGAGCAGTTCTTC. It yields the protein CASRDPANEQFF. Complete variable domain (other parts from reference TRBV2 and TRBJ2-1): EPEVTQTPSHQVTQMGQEVILRCVPISNHLYFYWYRQILGQKVEFLVSFYNNEISEKSEIFDDQFSVERPDGSNFTLKIRSTKLEDSAMYFCASRDPANEQFFGPGTRLTVL.